These 21 T cell receptor beta chains came from one sample sequenced in a study of T-cell reconstitution after alpha-beta-depleted transplantation in children. No antigen has been identified for these receptors. The library targeted TCRbeta and was prepared with unique molecular identifiers. TCRdb processed the PCR reads anew with MiXCR; each CDR3 protein has one entry. This table has around 270,000 distinct CDR3 sequences, 6% to 10% appearing once. Study observations and caveats: Among T cells one year after transplant, newly produced cells accounted for most counts and diversity.

Sequencing used peripheral blood, obtained 360 days after TCRalphabeta/CD19-depleted stem cell transplant. These receptors all stem from a female patient between 2 and 15 years old who had a stem cell transplant for Fanconi anemia, so the T cells may come from the graft donor.

V gene TRBV20-1 combines with J gene TRBJ2-1; 9 bases agree with TRBD2. Germline CDR1 DFQATT, CDR2 SNEGSKA (reference sequence). The CDR3 runs 15 residues. The V and J ends lost 6 bases and 3 bases, in that order; junction bases with no gene match: 9. The CDR3 loop is CSAGGLAGFYNEQFF. The CDR3 DNA follows: TGCAGTGCAGGCGGGCTAGCGGGGTTCTACAATGAGCAGTTCTTC.

This clonotype was detected ten times or more. The chain has TRBV24-1 and TRBJ2-7; 7 bases match TRBD1. Looked up from germline, CDR1 is KGHDR and CDR2 is SFDVKD. The CDR3 extends over 12 amino acids. J was trimmed by 4 bases and V by 4 bases; bases with no gene match: 0. CDR3 sequence reads: CATSETGYEQYF. CDR3 in DNA: TGTGCCACCAGTGAGACAGGGTACGAGCAGTACTTC.

This clonotype was seen many times. The V and J genes are TRBV4-2 and TRBJ1-4; a weak D match, TRBD1 (6 bases). V gave up 0 bases and J gave up 0 bases, with 17 bases separating them. There are 19 residues in the CDR3. Germline V CDR1 and CDR2: LGHNA, YNFKEQ. This chain's CDR3 is CASSQESSRGYATNEKLFF. CDR3 nucleotides: TGTGCCAGCAGCCAAGAGTCTTCCAGGGGATATGCAACTAATGAAAAACTGTTTTTT.

This clonotype was counted at least ten times. The chain has TRBV20-1 and TRBJ2-3; D possibly corresponds to TRBD2 (6 bases). The ends were cut back, 0 bases at V and 0 bases at J, with 13 bases in the middle. Germline V gene data show CDR1 as DFQATT and CDR2 as SNEGSKA (reference sequence). The CDR3 extends over 16 amino acids. CDR3 amino acids: CSAREEVGGSTDTQYF. The CDR3 DNA is TGCAGTGCTAGAGAGGAGGTCGGGGGTAGCACAGATACGCAGTATTTT.

This clonotype was recorded many times. The J gene is TRBJ2-1, the V gene TRBV20-1, with D perhaps assigned TRBD1 or TRBD2 (5 bases each). Germline V gene data show CDR1 as DFQATT and CDR2 as SNEGSKA (reference sequence). The CDR3 has 14 amino acids. V lost 5 bases and J lost 1, with 12 bases in between. CDR3 in amino acids: CSARGTQSYNEQFF. The CDR3 DNA follows: TGCAGTGCTCGTGGGACCCAGTCCTACAATGAGCAGTTCTTC.

In regard to this clonotype: A much larger clone differs from this one at a single base, so this may be a read error. V usage is TRBV6-5 and J usage is TRBJ2-5; TRBD2 aligns across 7 bases. CDR3 length: 16 amino acids. Germline V gives CDR1 MNHEY, CDR2 SVGAGI. With 2 bases clipped from V and 1 base from J, the junction kept 7 bases outside the gene matches. The CDR3 loop is CASSYPTASGQETQYF. Written as DNA, the CDR3 is TGTGCCAGCAGTTACCCAACTGCTAGCGGCCAAGAGACCCAGTACTTC.

This clonotype has at least ten counts. The gene calls are TRBV15 and TRBJ2-7, with TRBD2 identical over 8 bases. Germline CDR1 LNHNV, CDR2 YYDKDF (reference sequence). V trimming: 2 bases; J trimming: 7 bases; junction bases outside the gene matches: 10. The CDR3 runs 15 residues. CDR3 nucleotides: TGTGCCACCAGCAGAACTAGCGGTCTTCCCGGGGAGCAGTACTTC. The encoded protein is CATSRTSGLPGEQYF. The full variable domain, completed using reference TRBV15 and TRBJ2-7, is DAMVIQNPRYQVTQFGKPVTLSCSQTLNHNVMYWYQQKSSQAPKLLFHYYDKDFNNEADTPDNFQSRRPNTSFCFLDIRSPGLGDTAMYLCATSRTSGLPGEQYFGPGTRLTVT.

This clonotype was detected many times. The chain recombines TRBV5-1 with TRBJ2-6; D gene ambiguous. The CDR3 has 16 residues. Looked up from germline, CDR1 is SGHRS and CDR2 is YFSETQ. The V gene lost 0 bases and the J gene lost 0 bases, with 7 bases spanning the gap. This CDR3 is CASSLEGPSGANVLTF. DNA of the CDR3: TGCGCCAGCAGCTTGGAAGGCCCCTCTGGGGCCAACGTCCTGACTTTC.

CDR3 residues: CASRGQGGTEAFF. The CDR3 bases are TGTGCCAGCAGGGGACAGGGTGGAACTGAAGCTTTCTTT. The gene calls are TRBV6-1 and TRBJ1-1, with 9 bases identical to TRBD1. V dropped 6 bases and J dropped 5; count of bases not matched to a gene: 4. The CDR3 runs 13 residues. Germline values: CDR1 MNHNS, CDR2 SASEGT.

In this sample, this clonotype turned up a few times. The chain uses TRBV28 and TRBJ1-2, with D possibly TRBD1 on 5 matching bases. The CDR3 is 13 residues long. The ends were cut back, 2 bases at V and 7 bases at J, with 11 bases in the middle. The germline V gene encodes CDR1 MDHEN and CDR2 SYDVKM. CDR3 nucleotides: TGTGCCAGCAGTTTAATGGGGGTTGGTGGCTACACCTTC. Translated: CASSLMGVGGYTF.

At least ten counts were recorded for this clonotype. This chain links TRBV12-3 or TRBV12-4 with TRBJ2-3; 8 bases align to TRBD2. There are 18 residues in the CDR3. V lost 2 bases and J lost 2; bases outside the gene matches: 12. CDR3 sequence: CASSLNLLAAPSTDTQYF. CDR3 coding DNA: TGTGCCAGCAGTTTAAATCTACTAGCGGCGCCTTCCACAGATACGCAGTATTTT.

The chain employs TRBV5-1 and TRBJ1-2, with 7 bases aligning to TRBD1. Germline trimming cut 7 bases from V and 3 bases from J; bases unmatched to any gene: 12. Germline V CDR1 and CDR2: SGHRS, YFSETQ. This CDR3 has 15 residues. The CDR3 sequence: CASGMTGSIDYGYTF. The DNA for the CDR3 is TGCGCCAGCGGGATGACAGGGAGTATCGACTATGGCTACACCTTC. Looking up the rest from reference TRBV5-1 and TRBJ1-2 gives the full variable domain: KAGVTQTPRYLIKTRGQQVTLSCSPISGHRSVSWYQQTPGQGLQFLFEYFSETQRNKGNFPGRFSGRQFSNSRSEMNVSTLELGDSALYLCASGMTGSIDYGYTFGSGTRLTVV.

This clonotype was seen many times. The chain carries TRBV4-1 and TRBJ1-4, with 7 nucleotides matching TRBD1. The germline gives CDR1 MGHRA, CDR2 YSYEKL. This CDR3 comprises 15 residues. V lost 2 bases to trimming and J lost 7 bases; unmatched junction nucleotides: 7. CDR3 nucleotide sequence: TGCGCCAGCAGCCAATTACGACAGGGATCTGAAAAACTGTTTTTT. Translation gives CASSQLRQGSEKLFF.

This clonotype was recorded at least ten times. The chain couples TRBV6-5 to TRBJ2-1; D might be TRBD2 (5 bases). V gave up 0 bases and J gave up 0 bases, with 9 bases separating them. Germline V gene data show CDR1 as MNHEY and CDR2 as SVGAGI. The CDR3 covers 16 residues. CDR3 residues: CASSYSTGISYNEQFF. CDR3 sequence (DNA): TGTGCCAGCAGTTACTCGACCGGGATCTCCTACAATGAGCAGTTCTTC.

This clonotype has just a few counts. The rearrangement links TRBV18 to TRBJ2-7; 7 nucleotides line up with TRBD1. CDR3 length: 15 residues. The J segment lost 2 bases and the V segment lost 2 bases, leaving 6 bases of the junction unmatched. From germline, CDR1 is KGHSH and CDR2 LQKENI. CDR3 region: CASSPRQGRPYEQYF. In DNA, the CDR3 is TGTGCCAGCTCACCAAGACAGGGAAGGCCCTACGAGCAGTACTTC.

This clonotype has at least ten counts. The chain employs TRBV7-9 and TRBJ2-7; perhaps TRBD2 as D (5 bases). Trimming removed 1 base from V and 6 bases from J, with 10 bases in between. CDR1 is SEHNR and CDR2 is FQNEAQ in the germline V gene (reference sequence). CDR3 size: 13 residues. The CDR3 spells CASSLGPGIEQYV. CDR3 in DNA: TGTGCCAGCAGCTTAGGTCCGGGGATCGAGCAGTACGTC.

At least ten counts were recorded for this clonotype. The V call is TRBV20-1, the J call TRBJ2-1; D is ambiguous. This CDR3 is 17 amino acids long. From germline, CDR1 is DFQATT and CDR2 SNEGSKA (reference sequence). Trimming shortened V by 3 bases and J by 1 base, and 19 bases separated the two germline ends. CDR3 in DNA: TGCAGTGCTAGGACCGGGTTGGGCGCCCGATCCTACAATGAGCAGTTCTTC. Encoded protein: CSARTGLGARSYNEQFF.

This clonotype was seen at least ten times. It may be a read error: a sequence one base away is much more abundant. The rearrangement joins TRBV29-1 to TRBJ1-5; D is ambiguous. Per germline, CDR1 SQVTM and CDR2 ANQGSEA. This CDR3 has 14 amino acids. The V gene lost 8 bases and the J gene lost 0 bases, with 14 bases spanning the gap. This CDR3 is CSIAKGNSNQPQHF. For the CDR3, the DNA is TGCAGCATTGCGAAAGGGAATAGCAATCAGCCCCAGCATTTT.

The chain joins TRBV5-6 to TRBJ2-7; tentative D call: TRBD2 (7 bases). Trimming left V 3 bases short and J 6 bases short, with 13 bases between. This CDR3 is built from 13 residues. Germline lookup yields CDR1 SGHDT and CDR2 YYEEEE. The CDR3 region has the DNA TGTGCCAGCAGCTATAAGGGGGGGTTCGAGCAGTACGTC. It yields the protein CASSYKGGFEQYV.

This clonotype was found many times. The V and J genes are TRBV15 and TRBJ1-1; D ambiguous. CDR3 length: 15 amino acids. Trimming left V 4 bases short and J 0 bases short, with 12 bases between. Germline values: CDR1 LNHNV, CDR2 YYDKDF (reference sequence). CDR3: CATSNDLQLNTEAFF. For the CDR3, the DNA is TGTGCCACCAGCAATGACCTGCAGTTGAACACTGAAGCTTTCTTT.

This clonotype came up many times. The genes are TRBV5-1 and TRBJ2-3; tentative D call: TRBD2 (5 bases). The V gene lost 4 bases and the J gene lost 4 bases, with 22 bases spanning the gap. This CDR3 contains 17 residues. Germline CDR1 is SGHRS and CDR2 is YFSETQ. The CDR3 nucleotides are TGCGCCAGCAGCCTTTCGACCCTAGCATCGGCCTCAGATACGCAGTATTTT. Translating gives CASSLSTLASASDTQYF.